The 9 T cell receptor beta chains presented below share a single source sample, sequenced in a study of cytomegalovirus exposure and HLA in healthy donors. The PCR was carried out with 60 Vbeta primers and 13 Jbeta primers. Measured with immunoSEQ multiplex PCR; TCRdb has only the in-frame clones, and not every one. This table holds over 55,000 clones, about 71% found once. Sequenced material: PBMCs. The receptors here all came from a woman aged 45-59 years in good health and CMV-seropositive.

The CDR3 DNA sequence: TGCGCCACCCGGAGACTAGCGGGAGGGAGTAGTGGCTACAATGAGCAGTTCTTC. It encodes CATRRLAGGSSGYNEQFF. The chain recombines TRBV5-1 with TRBJ2-1, with 14 bases that match TRBD2. The CDR3 consists of 18 residues. J lost 3 bases, V lost 9 bases, and 14 bases had no gene match. Germline V CDR1 and CDR2: SGHRS, YFSETQ.

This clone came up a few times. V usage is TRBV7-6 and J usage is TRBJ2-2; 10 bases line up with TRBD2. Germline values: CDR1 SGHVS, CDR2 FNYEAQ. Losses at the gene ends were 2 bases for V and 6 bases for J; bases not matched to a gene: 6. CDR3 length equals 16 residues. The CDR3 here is CASSLLAGVEAGELFF. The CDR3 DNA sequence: TGTGCCAGCAGCTTACTAGCGGGAGTCGAGGCCGGGGAGCTGTTTTTT.

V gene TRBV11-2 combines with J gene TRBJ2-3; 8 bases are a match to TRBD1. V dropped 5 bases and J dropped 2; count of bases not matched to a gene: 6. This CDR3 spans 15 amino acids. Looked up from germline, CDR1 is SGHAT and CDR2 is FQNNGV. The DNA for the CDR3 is TGTGCCAGCAGCCTCACGACAGGGGACACAGATACGCAGTATTTT. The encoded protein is CASSLTTGDTDTQYF.

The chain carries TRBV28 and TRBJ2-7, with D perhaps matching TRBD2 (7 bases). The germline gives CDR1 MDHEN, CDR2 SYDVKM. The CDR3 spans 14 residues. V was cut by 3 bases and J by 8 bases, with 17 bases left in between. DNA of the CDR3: TGTGCCAGCAGTTTGGGGGCGGGAGCGGGGCAGCAGTACTTC. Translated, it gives CASSLGAGAGQQYF. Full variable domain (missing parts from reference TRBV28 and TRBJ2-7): DVKVTQSSRYLVKRTGEKVFLECVQDMDHENMFWYRQDPGLGLRLIYFSYDVKMKEKGDIPEGYSVSREKKERFSLILESASTNQTSMYLCASSLGAGAGQQYFGPGTRLTVT.

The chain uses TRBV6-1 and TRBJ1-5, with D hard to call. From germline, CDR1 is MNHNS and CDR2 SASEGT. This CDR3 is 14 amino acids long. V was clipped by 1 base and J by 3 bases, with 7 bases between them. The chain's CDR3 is CASSEGGDNQPQHF. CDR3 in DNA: TGTGCCAGCAGTGAAGGGGGAGACAATCAGCCCCAGCATTTT.

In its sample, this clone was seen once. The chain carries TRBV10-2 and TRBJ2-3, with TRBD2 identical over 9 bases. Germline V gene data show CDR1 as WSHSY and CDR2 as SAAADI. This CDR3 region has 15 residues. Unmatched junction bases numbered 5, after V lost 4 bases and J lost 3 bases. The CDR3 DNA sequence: TGCGCCAGCAGTGCCGGTGGACTAGCGACAGATACGCAGTATTTT. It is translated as CASSAGGLATDTQYF.

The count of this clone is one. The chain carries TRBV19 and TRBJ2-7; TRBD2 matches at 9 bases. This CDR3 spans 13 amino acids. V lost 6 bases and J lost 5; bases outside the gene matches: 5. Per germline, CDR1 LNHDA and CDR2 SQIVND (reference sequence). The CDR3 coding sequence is TGTGCCAGTAGGCTAGCGGGATACCACGAGCAGTACTTC. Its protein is CASRLAGYHEQYF. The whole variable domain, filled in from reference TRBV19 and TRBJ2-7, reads DGGITQSPKYLFRKEGQNVTLSCEQNLNHDAMYWYRQDPGQGLRLIYYSQIVNDFQKGDIAEGYSVSREKKESFPLTVTSAQKNPTAFYLCASRLAGYHEQYFGPGTRLTVT.

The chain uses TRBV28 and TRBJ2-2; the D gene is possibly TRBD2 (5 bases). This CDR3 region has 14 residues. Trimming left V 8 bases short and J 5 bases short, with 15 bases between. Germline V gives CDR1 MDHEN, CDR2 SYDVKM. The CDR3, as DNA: TGTGCCAGCGTTAAAATGGAGGCAACCGGGGAGCTGTTTTTT. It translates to CASVKMEATGELFF.

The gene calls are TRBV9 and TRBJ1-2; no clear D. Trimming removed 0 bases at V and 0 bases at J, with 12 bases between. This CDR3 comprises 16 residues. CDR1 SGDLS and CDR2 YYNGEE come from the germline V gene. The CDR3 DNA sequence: TGTGCCAGCAGCGTAGAATTGGCAGATCCTAACTATGGCTACACCTTC. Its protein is CASSVELADPNYGYTF.